The entry below gives a single TCR beta chain sequence along with its context. Its antigen remains unidentified. No much larger clonotype is one base removed from it; base qualities were not supplied. These data originate in a study of spatial heterogeneity in lung cancer (dated by TCRdb to about 2019). About the study as a whole: Beta-chain transcripts were consistently detected in greater numbers than alpha-chain transcripts, which likely reflects a higher abundance of beta-chain transcripts. In the raw uncorrected reads, each unique combination of TCR and UMI appeared more than ten times on average. In non-small cell lung cancer, the study made a quantitative comparison of TCR alpha and beta repertoires among multiple tumor regions, matched nontumor lung and blood. TCR repertoire features were related to nonsynonymous mutation counts determined by whole-exome sequencing of tumor tissue. At surgery, both alpha and beta chains were TCR-sequenced in around 240 tumor regions, 63 to 80 matched nontumor lung samples and some 56 PBMC samples. On the study overall, not on this receptor specifically: Additional single-cell paired TCR alpha and beta sequencing was considered necessary to confirm, at a functional level, the hypothesis that regional TCRs recognize regional mutations. Ubiquitous expanded tumor TCRs were found in blood more often at tumor resection than at routine follow-up.

CDR1 and CDR2 are read off the germline V gene as MNHNS and SASEGT. V was cut back by 2 bases and J by 0 bases, leaving a gap of 9 bases between them. The CDR3 sequence holds 15 residues, the cysteine and phenylalanine included. Solely the CDR3 DNA is kept, with 45 bases framed from the first base. Reading the label with the study, this specimen's time point is: sample taken at primary tumor resection. TCR sequencing used whole RNA extracted from tumor and nontumor lung tissue, or from cryopreserved PBMC samples, without cell sorting. Donors were some 67 patients with early-stage, untreated non-small cell lung cancer from the lung TRACERx cohort. A patient was chosen for TCR sequencing only when enough RNA was available from at least two tumor regions. The library was built by means of 5' RACE. TCRdb shows the sequencer as NextSeq 500. In the TCR library protocol, a unique molecular identifier was attached to each TCR cDNA molecule so that PCR and sequencing errors could be corrected. The authors processed their data as follows. Decombinator tools were used for TCR identification, UMI-based error correction and CDR3 extraction. TCRs above a frequency of 2 per 1,000, corresponding to the top 1% of the tumor frequency distribution, were defined as expanded. Each repertoire was subsampled 100 times to 5,000 TCRs, after which Renyi diversity was computed with the R vegan package. CDR3 similarity networks were built from amino acid triplet string-kernel similarity, with CDR3s being connected when pairwise similarity was above 0.82. TCRdb reworked the public reads: Q25 trimming with fastp, MiXCR clone assembly, productive beta chains retained. Rows are combined by CDR3 protein, so each entry shows the most common genes and DNA. These V and J calls derive from TCRdb rather than the authors' analysis. This sample holds about 36,000 distinct CDR3 sequences; 5.2% were observed only once. 29% of the sample is held by the ten biggest clonotypes.

The rearranged segments are TRBV6-1 and TRBJ2-3; the D gene is unclear. This TCR derives from a female donor with early-stage non-small cell lung cancer. The material sequenced was PBMCs, taken at surgery. The DNA sequence reads TGTGCCAGCAGTGAAATTTTTCTTAGCACAGATACGCAGTATTTT. This yields the protein CASSEIFLSTDTQYF.